This T cell receptor beta chain was retrieved from a study of cytotoxic CD8 clonotypes in ibrutinib-treated CLL. Looking at the study overall: For this cohort, patients were some eleven relapsed/refractory and 15 treatment-naive, while some 17 were IGHV unmutated.

Sequencing used immunoSEQ multiplex PCR; TCRdb keeps in-frame clones, though not all of them. The table lists 60,000 or so clones, 45% to 65% of them singletons, with 14% to 15% in the top ten. Losses at the gene ends were 4 bases for V and 0 bases for J; bases not matched to a gene: 4. Germline V gives CDR1 MGHRA, CDR2 YSYEKL. The CDR3 has 15 residues. This sample comprised PBMCs, obtained after 12 months of ibrutinib treatment. The receptor was derived from a human donor with chronic lymphocytic leukemia. The chain combines TRBV4-1 with TRBJ2-3, with 7 bases matching TRBD1. The CDR3 spells CASSPPGQSTDTQYF. The CDR3 DNA reads as TGCGCCAGCAGCCCCCCGGGACAGAGCACAGATACGCAGTATTTT.